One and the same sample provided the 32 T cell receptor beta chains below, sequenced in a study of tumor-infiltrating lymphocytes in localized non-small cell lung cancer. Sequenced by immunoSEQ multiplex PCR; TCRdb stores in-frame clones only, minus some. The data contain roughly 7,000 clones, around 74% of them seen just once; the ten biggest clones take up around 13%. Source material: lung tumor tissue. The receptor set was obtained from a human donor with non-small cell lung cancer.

CDR3 region: CASSEVPTYEQYF. The CDR3 DNA follows: TGTGCCAGCAGTGAAGTCCCCACCTACGAGCAGTACTTC. The genes are TRBV2 and TRBJ2-7, with D unclear. The CDR3 length is 13 residues. Germline loops: CDR1 SNHLY, CDR2 FYNNEI. V lost 1 base to trimming and J lost 2 bases, with 6 bases between them. Variable domain in full (rest from reference TRBV2 and TRBJ2-7): EPEVTQTPSHQVTQMGQEVILRCVPISNHLYFYWYRQILGQKVEFLVSFYNNEISEKSEIFDDQFSVERPDGSNFTLKIRSTKLEDSAMYFCASSEVPTYEQYFGPGTRLTVT.

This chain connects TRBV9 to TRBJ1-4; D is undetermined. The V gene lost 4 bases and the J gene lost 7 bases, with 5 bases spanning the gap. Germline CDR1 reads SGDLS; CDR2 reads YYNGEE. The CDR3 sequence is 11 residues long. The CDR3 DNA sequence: TGTGCCAGCAGCAACTCTGAAAAACTGTTTTTT. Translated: CASSNSEKLFF.

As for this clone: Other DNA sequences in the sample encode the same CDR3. The CDR3 coding sequence is TGTGCCAGCAGTTACGGGGGGACAGGTGACATTTACGAGCAGTACTTC. Encoded protein: CASSYGGTGDIYEQYF. The chain joins TRBV6-5 to TRBJ2-7, with 8 nucleotides matching TRBD1. The CDR3 runs to 16 residues. Germline CDR1 and CDR2: MNHEY and SVGAGI. The V and J ends lost 2 bases and 4 bases, in that order; junction bases with no gene match: 10.

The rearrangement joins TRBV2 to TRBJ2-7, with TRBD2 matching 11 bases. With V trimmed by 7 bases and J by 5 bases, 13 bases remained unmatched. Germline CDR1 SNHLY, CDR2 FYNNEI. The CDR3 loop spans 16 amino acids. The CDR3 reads CASTSNGASGGNEQYF. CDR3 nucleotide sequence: TGTGCCAGCACCTCAAACGGGGCTAGCGGGGGGAACGAGCAGTACTTC.

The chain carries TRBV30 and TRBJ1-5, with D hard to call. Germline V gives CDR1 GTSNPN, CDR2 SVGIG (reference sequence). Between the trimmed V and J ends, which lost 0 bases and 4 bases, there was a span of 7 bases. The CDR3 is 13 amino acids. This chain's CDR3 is CAWSVAGNQPQHF. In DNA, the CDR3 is TGTGCCTGGAGTGTAGCCGGTAATCAGCCCCAGCATTTT.

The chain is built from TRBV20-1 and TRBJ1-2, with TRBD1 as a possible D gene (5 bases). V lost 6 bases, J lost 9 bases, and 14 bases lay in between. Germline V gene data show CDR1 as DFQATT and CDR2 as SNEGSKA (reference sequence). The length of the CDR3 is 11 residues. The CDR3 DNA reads TGCAGTGCCAACCTCCGGGGGAGCTACACCTTC. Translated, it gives CSANLRGSYTF.

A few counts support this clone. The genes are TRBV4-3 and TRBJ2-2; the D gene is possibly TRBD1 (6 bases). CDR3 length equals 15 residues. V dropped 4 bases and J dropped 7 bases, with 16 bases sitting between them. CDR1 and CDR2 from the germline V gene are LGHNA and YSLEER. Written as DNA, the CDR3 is TGCGCCAGCAGCCCCACAGGGTCGGGGCTCGGGGAGCTGTTTTTT. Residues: CASSPTGSGLGELFF.

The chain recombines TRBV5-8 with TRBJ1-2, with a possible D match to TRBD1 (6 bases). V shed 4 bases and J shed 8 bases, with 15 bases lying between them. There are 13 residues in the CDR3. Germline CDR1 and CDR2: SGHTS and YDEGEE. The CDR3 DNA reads TGTGCCAGCAGCGCTACTCCAGGGGAAGGCTACACCTTC. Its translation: CASSATPGEGYTF. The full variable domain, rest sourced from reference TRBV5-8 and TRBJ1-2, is EAGVTQSPTHLIKTRGQQATLRCSPISGHTSVYWYQQALGLGLQFLLWYDEGEERNRGNFPPRFSGRQFPNYSSELNVNALELEDSALYLCASSATPGEGYTFGSGTRLTVV.

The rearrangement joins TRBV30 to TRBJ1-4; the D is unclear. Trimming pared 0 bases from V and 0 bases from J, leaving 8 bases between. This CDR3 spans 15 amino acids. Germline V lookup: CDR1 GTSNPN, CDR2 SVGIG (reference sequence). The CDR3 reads CAWSVTLTTNEKLFF. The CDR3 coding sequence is TGTGCCTGGAGTGTGACTCTTACAACTAATGAAAAACTGTTTTTT.

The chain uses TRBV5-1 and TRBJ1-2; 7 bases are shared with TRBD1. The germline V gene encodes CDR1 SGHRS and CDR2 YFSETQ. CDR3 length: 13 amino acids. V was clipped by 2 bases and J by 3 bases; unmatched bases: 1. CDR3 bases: TGCGCCAGCAGCTTAACAGGGGACTATGGCTACACCTTC. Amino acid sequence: CASSLTGDYGYTF. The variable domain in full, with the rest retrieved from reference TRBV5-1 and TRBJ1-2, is KAGVTQTPRYLIKTRGQQVTLSCSPISGHRSVSWYQQTPGQGLQFLFEYFSETQRNKGNFPGRFSGRQFSNSRSEMNVSTLELGDSALYLCASSLTGDYGYTFGSGTRLTVV.

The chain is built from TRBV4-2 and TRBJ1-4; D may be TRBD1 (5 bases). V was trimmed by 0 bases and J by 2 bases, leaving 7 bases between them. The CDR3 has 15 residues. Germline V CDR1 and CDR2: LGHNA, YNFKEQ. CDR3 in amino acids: CASSQEGGTNEKLFF. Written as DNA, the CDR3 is TGTGCCAGCAGCCAAGAGGGGGGGACTAATGAAAAACTGTTTTTT.

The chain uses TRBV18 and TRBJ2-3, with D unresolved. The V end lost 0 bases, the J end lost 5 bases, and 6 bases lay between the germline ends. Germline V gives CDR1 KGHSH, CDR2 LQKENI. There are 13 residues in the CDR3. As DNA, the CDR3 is TGTGCCAGCTCACCACCCGGTCTAGATACGCAGTATTTT. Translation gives CASSPPGLDTQYF.

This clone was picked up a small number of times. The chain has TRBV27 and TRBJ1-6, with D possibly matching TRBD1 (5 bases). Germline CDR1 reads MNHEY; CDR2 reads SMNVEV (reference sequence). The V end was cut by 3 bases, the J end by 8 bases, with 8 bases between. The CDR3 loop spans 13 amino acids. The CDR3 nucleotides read TGTGCCAGCAGTTTGGGGCTATATTCACCCCTCCACTTT. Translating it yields CASSLGLYSPLHF.

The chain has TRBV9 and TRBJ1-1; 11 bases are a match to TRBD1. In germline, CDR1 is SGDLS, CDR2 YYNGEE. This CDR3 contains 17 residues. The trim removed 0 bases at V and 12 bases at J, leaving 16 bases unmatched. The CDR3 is CASSVDKRTGGTSGTFF. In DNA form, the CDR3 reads TGTGCCAGCAGCGTAGACAAAAGGACAGGGGGCACGTCTGGGACTTTCTTT.

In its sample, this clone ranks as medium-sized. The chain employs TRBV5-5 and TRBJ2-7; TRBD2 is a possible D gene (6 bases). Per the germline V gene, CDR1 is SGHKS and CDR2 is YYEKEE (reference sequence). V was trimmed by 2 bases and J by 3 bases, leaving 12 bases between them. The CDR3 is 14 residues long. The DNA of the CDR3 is TGTGCCAGCAGCTTACGCGGGGCCGACTACGAGCAGTACTTC. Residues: CASSLRGADYEQYF. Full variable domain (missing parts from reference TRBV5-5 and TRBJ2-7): DAGVTQSPTHLIKTRGQQVTLRCSPISGHKSVSWYQQVLGQGPQFIFQYYEKEERGRGNFPDRFSARQFPNYSSELNVNALLLGDSALYLCASSLRGADYEQYFGPGTRLTVT.

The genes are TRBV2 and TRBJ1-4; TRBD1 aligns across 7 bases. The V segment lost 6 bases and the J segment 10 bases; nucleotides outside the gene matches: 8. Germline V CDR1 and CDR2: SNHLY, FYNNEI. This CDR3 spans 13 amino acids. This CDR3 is CASRGGSEGKLFF. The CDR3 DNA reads TGTGCCAGCAGAGGGGGCTCAGAGGGAAAACTGTTTTTT.

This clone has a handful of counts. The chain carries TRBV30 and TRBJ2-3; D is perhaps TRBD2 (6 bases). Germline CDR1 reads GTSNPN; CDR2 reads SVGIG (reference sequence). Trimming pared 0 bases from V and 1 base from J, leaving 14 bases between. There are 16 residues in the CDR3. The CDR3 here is CAWSVQEGWGTDTQYF. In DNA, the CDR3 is TGTGCCTGGAGTGTACAGGAGGGTTGGGGCACAGATACGCAGTATTTT.

The CDR3: CASGYTSVRGGNTEAFF. Here the CDR3 DNA reads TGTGCTAGTGGTTACACTTCGGTCAGGGGAGGAAACACTGAAGCTTTCTTT. The chain employs TRBV12-5 and TRBJ1-1; possibly TRBD1 for D (6 bases). Deletions cut 4 bases from V and 2 bases from J, with 20 bases between. The CDR3 spans 17 residues. Germline CDR1 reads LGHNT; CDR2 reads FRNRAP.

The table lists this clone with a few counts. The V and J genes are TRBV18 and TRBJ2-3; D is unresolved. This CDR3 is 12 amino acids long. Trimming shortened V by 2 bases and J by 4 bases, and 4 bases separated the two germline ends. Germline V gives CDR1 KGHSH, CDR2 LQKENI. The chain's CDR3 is CASSPASDTQYF. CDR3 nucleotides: TGTGCCAGCTCACCAGCATCAGATACGCAGTATTTT.

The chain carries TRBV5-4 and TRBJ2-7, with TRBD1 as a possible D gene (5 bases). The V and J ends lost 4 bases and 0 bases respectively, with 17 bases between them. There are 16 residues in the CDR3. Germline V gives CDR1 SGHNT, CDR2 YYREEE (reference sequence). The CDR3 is CASSDRSRARSYEQYF. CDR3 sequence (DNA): TGTGCCAGCAGCGATCGAAGCAGGGCCCGCTCCTACGAGCAGTACTTC.

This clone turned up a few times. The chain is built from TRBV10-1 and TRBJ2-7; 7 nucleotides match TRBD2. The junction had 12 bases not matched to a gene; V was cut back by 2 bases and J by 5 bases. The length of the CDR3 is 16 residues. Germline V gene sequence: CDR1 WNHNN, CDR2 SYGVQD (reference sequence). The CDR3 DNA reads TGCGCCAGCAGTGAGAATCCCGGGGGGAGTCGCGACGAGCAGTACTTC. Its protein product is CASSENPGGSRDEQYF.

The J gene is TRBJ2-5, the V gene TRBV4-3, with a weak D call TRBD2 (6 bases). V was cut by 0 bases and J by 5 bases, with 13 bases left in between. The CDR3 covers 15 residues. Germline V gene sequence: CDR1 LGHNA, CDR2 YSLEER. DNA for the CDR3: TGCGCCAGCAGCCAAGAAGGAGGGGCGGGGGAGACCCAGTACTTC. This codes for CASSQEGGAGETQYF.

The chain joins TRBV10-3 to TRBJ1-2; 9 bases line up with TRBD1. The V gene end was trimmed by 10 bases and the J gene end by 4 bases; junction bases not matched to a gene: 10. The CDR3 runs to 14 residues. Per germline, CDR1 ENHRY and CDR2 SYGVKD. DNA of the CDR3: TGTGCCAACGGACAGGGGCCCCTCGGCTATGGCTACACCTTC. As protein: CANGQGPLGYGYTF.

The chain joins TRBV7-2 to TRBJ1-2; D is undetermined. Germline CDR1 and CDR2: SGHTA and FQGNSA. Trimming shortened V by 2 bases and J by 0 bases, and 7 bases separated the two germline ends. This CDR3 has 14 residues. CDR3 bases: TGTGCCAGCAGCTTATCTGTGACTAACTATGGCTACACCTTC. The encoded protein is CASSLSVTNYGYTF.

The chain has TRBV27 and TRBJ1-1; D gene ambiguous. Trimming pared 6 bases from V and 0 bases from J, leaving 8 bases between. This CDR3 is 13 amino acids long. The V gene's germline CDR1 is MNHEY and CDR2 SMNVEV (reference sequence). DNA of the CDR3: TGTGCCAGCAGAAGCTACATGAACACTGAAGCTTTCTTT. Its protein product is CASRSYMNTEAFF.

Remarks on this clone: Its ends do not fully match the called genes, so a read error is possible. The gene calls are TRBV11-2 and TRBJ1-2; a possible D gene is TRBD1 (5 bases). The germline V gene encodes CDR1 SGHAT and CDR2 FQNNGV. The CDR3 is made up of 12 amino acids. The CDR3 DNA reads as TGTGCCAGCAGCTTGGGACCCGGGCCATTCGACTTC. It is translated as CASSLGPGPFDF. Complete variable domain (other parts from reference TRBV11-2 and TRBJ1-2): EAGVAQSPRYKIIEKRQSVAFWCNPISGHATLYWYQQILGQGPKLLIQFQNNGVVDDSQLPKDRFSAERLKGVDSTLKIQPAKLEDSAVYLCASSLGPGPFDFGSGTRLTVV.

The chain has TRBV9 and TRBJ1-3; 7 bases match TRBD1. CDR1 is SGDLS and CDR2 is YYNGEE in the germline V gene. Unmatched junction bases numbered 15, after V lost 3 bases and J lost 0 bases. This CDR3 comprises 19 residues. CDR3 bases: TGTGCCAGCAGCGCTCAGGGGGGCAGCAGTTTCCTCTCTGGAAACACCATATATTTT. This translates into CASSAQGGSSFLSGNTIYF.

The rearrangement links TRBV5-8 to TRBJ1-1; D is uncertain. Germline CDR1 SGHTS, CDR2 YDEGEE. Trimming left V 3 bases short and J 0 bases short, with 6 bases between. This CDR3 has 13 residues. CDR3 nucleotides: TGTGCCAGCAGCTCACAGATGAACACTGAAGCTTTCTTT. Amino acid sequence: CASSSQMNTEAFF.

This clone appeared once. This CDR3 reads CASSLGQGEPQHF. The CDR3 region has the DNA TGCGCCAGCAGCCTAGGACAGGGTGAGCCCCAGCATTTT. The chain couples TRBV5-1 to TRBJ1-5, with 8 bases lining up with TRBD1. The CDR3 sequence is 13 residues long. With 4 bases clipped from V and 8 bases from J, the junction kept 5 bases outside the gene matches. Germline CDR1 SGHRS, CDR2 YFSETQ.

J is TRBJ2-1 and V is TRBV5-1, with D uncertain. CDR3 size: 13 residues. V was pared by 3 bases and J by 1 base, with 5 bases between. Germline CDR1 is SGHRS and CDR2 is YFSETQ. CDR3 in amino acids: CASSWPSYNEQFF. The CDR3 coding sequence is TGCGCCAGCAGCTGGCCGTCCTACAATGAGCAGTTCTTC.

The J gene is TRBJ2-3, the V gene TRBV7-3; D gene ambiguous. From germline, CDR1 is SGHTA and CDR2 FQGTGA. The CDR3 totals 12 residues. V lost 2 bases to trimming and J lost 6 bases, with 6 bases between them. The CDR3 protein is CASSLLGDTQYF. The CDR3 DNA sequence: TGTGCCAGCAGCTTATTAGGCGATACGCAGTATTTT.

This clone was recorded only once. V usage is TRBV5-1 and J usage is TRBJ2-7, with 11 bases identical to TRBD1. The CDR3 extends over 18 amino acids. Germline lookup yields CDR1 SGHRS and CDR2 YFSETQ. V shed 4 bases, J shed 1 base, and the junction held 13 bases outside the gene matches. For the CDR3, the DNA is TGCGCCAGCAGCCCACGGACAGGGGGCATCGATCGGTCCTACGAGCAGTACTTC. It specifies CASSPRTGGIDRSYEQYF.